This T cell receptor beta chain stems from a study of blood T cell repertoires in COVID-19. Study information: Acute-phase and convalescent COVID-19 samples originated in the United States, Italy and Spain. PBMCs, B-cell-depleted T cells, or T cells were the source of the cDNA or gDNA that made up the material.

Germline V lookup: CDR1 SGHAT, CDR2 FQNNGV. The V end lost 3 bases, the J end lost 6 bases, and 18 bases lay between the germline ends. The CDR3 consists of 15 residues. Original processing notes: Nucleated cell number was recorded as an estimate derived from reference gene primer amplification. Sequencing was performed with immunoSEQ multiplex PCR; in TCRdb, only in-frame clones are kept and a portion is missing. Clonal size and the V and J genes are those of that table, whereas D and trimming came from the DNA. The sample has about 390,000 clones, 70% to 90% seen once. V is TRBV11-2 and J is TRBJ2-7, with TRBD2 as a possible D gene (5 bases). The TCR was taken from a woman aged 55-70 years with COVID-19, enrolled during active disease. Sample: peripheral blood. The CDR3 nucleotides are TGTGCCAGCAGCTTGCGGCTAGCCATAATTAGCGAGCAGTACTTC. Translating gives CASSLRLAIISEQYF.